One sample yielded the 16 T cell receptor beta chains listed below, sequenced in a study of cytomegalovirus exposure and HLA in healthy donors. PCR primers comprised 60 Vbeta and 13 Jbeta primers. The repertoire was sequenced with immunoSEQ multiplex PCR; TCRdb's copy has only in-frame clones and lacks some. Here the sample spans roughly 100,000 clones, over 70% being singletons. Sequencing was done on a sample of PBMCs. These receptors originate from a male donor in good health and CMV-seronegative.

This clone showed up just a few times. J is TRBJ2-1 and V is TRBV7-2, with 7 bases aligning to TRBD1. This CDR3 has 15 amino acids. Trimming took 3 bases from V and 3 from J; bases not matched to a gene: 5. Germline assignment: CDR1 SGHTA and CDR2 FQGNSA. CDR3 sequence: CASSLGQGVYNEQFF. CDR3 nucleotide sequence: TGTGCCAGCAGCTTGGGCCAGGGGGTCTACAATGAGCAGTTCTTC. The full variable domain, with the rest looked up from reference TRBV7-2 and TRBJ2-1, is GAGVSQSPSNKVTEKGKDVELRCDPISGHTALYWYRQSLGQGLEFLIYFQGNSAPDKSGLPSDRFSAERTGGSVSTLTIQRTQQEDSAVYLCASSLGQGVYNEQFFGPGTRLTVL.

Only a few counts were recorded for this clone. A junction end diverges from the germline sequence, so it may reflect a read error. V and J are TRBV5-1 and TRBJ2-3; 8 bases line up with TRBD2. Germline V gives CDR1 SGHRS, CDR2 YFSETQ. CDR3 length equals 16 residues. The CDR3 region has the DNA TGTGCCAGCAGCTTGGGTAGCGGGACTAGCACAGATACGCAGTATTTT. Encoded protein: CASSLGSGTSTDTQYF.

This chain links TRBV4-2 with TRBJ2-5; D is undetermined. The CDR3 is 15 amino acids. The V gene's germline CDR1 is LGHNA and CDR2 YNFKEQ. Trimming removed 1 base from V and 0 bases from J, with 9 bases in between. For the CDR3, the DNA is TGTGCCAGCAGCCAAGGTCCCCAGTACCAAGAGACCCAGTACTTC. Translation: CASSQGPQYQETQYF.

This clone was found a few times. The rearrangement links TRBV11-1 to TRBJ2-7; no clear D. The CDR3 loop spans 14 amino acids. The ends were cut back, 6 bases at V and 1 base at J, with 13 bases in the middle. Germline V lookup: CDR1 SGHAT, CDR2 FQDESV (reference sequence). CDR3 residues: CASRNRLLSYEQYF. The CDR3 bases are TGTGCCAGCAGGAACCGGTTATTGTCCTACGAGCAGTACTTC.

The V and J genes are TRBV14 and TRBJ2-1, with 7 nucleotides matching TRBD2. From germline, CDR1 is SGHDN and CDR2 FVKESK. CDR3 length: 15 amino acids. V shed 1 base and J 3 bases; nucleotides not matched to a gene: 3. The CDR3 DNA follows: TGTGCCAGCAGCCAAGGGGCTAGCGGCTACAATGAGCAGTTCTTC. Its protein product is CASSQGASGYNEQFF.

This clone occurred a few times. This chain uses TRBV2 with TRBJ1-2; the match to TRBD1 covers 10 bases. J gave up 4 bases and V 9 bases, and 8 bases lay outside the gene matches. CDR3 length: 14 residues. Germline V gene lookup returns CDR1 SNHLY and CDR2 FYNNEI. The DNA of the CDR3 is TGTGCCAGTTACCGGGACAGGGGATCCTATGGCTACACCTTC. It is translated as CASYRDRGSYGYTF. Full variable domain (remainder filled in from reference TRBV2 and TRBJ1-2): EPEVTQTPSHQVTQMGQEVILRCVPISNHLYFYWYRQILGQKVEFLVSFYNNEISEKSEIFDDQFSVERPDGSNFTLKIRSTKLEDSAMYFCASYRDRGSYGYTFGSGTRLTVV.

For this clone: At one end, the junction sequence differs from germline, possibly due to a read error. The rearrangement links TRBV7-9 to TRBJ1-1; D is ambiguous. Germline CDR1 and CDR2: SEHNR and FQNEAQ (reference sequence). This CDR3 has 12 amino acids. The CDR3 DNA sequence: TGTTCCAGCAGCTTCGGGAACACTGAAGCTTTCTTT. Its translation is CSSSFGNTEAFF.

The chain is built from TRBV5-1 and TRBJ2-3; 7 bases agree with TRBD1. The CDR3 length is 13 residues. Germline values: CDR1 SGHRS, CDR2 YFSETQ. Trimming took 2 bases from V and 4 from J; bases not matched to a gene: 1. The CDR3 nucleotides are TGCGCCAGCAGCTTAGGGACAGCAGATACGCAGTATTTT. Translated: CASSLGTADTQYF.

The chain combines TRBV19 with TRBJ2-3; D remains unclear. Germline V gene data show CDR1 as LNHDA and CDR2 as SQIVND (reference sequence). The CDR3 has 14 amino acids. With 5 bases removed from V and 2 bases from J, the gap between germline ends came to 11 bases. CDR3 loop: CASSLESSTDTQYF. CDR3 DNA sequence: TGTGCCAGTAGTTTGGAGTCGTCCACAGATACGCAGTATTTT.

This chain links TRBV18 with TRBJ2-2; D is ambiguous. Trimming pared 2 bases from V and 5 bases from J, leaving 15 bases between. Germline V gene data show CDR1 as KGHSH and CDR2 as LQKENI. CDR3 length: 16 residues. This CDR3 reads CASSPAVGTQTGELFF. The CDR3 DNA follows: TGTGCCAGCTCACCAGCGGTAGGCACCCAAACCGGGGAGCTGTTTTTT.

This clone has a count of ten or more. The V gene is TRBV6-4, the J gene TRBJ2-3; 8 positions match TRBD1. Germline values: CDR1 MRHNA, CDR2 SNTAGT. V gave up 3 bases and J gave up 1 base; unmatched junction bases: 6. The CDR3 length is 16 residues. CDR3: CASSEGTGGGTDTQYF. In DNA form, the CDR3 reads TGTGCCAGCAGTGAAGGGACAGGAGGTGGCACAGATACGCAGTATTTT.

CDR3 sequence (DNA): TGTGCCAGCAGCTCCCTCAGAGGGGGCAAGTACGAGCAGTACTTC. The encoded protein is CASSSLRGGKYEQYF. The chain carries TRBV11-2 and TRBJ2-7; 7 bases align to TRBD1. The CDR3 has 15 residues. Germline V gene sequence: CDR1 SGHAT, CDR2 FQNNGV. V gave up 4 bases and J gave up 4 bases; unmatched junction bases: 10.

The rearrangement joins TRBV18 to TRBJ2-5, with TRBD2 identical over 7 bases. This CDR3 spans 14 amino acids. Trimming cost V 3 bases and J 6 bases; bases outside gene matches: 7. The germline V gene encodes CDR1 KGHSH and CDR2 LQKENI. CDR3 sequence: CASSPGGRPKTQYF. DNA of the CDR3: TGTGCCAGCTCACCGGGCGGGAGACCCAAGACCCAGTACTTC.

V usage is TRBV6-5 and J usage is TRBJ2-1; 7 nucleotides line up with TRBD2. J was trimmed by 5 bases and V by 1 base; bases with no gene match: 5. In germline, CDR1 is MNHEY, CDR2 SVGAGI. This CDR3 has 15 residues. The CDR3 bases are TGTGCCAGCAGTTACTTTACAGCGGGGCACAATGAGCAGTTCTTC. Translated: CASSYFTAGHNEQFF.

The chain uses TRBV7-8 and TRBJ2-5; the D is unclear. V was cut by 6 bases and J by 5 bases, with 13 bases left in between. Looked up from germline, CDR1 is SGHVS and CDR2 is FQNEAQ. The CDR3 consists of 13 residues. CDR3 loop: CASSPPVEETQYF. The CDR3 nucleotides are TGTGCCAGCAGTCCCCCGGTGGAGGAGACCCAGTACTTC.

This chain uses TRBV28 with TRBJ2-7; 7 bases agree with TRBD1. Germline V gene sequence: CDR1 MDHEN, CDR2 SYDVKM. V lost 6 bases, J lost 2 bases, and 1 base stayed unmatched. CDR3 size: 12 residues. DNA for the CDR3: TGTGCCAGCAGAGACAGGGCCTACGAGCAGTACTTC. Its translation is CASRDRAYEQYF.